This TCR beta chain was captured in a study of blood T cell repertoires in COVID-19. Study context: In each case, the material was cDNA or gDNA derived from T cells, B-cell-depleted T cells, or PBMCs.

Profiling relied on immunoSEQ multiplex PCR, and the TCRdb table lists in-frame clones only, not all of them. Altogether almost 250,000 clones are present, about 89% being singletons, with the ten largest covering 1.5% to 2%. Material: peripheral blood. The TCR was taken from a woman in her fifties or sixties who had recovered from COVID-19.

Written as DNA, the CDR3 is TGTGCCAGCCTTACGCTTGCGGGGGCCGGGGAGCTGTTTTTT. Residues: CASLTLAGAGELFF. V gene TRBV7-2 combines with J gene TRBJ2-2; TRBD2 matches at 7 bases. CDR1 is SGHTA and CDR2 is FQGNSA in the germline V gene. CDR3 size: 14 residues. The trim removed 8 bases at V and 6 bases at J, leaving 9 bases unmatched. Full variable domain (remainder filled in from reference TRBV7-2 and TRBJ2-2): GAGVSQSPSNKVTEKGKDVELRCDPISGHTALYWYRQSLGQGLEFLIYFQGNSAPDKSGLPSDRFSAERTGGSVSTLTIQRTQQEDSAVYLCASLTLAGAGELFFGEGSRLTVL.